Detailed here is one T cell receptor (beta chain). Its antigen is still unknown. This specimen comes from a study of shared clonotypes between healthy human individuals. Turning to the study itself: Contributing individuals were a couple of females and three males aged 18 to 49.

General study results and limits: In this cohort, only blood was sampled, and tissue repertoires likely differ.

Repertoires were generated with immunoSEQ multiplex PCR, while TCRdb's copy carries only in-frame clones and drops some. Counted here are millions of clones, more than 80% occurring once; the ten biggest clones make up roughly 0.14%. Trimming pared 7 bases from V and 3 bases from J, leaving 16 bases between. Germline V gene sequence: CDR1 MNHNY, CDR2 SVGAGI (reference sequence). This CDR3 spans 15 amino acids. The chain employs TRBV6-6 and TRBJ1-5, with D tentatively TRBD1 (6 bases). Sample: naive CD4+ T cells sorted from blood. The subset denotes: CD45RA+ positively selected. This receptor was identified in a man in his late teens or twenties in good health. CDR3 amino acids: CASTRDTGINQPQHF. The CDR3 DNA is TGTGCCAGCACCAGGGACACGGGGATCAATCAGCCCCAGCATTTT.